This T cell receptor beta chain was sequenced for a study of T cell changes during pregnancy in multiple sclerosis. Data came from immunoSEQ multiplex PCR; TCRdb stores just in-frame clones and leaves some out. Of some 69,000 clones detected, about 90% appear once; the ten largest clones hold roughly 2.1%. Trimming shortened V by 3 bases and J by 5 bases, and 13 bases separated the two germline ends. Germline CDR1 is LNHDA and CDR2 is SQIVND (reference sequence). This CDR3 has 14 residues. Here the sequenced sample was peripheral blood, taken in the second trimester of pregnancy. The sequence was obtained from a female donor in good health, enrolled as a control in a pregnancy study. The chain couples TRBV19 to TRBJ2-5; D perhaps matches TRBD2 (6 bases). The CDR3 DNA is TGTGCCAGTAGTATCGGCGGGGAAATGGAGACCCAGTACTTC. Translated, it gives CASSIGGEMETQYF. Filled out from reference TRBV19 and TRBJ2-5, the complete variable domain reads DGGITQSPKYLFRKEGQNVTLSCEQNLNHDAMYWYRQDPGQGLRLIYYSQIVNDFQKGDIAEGYSVSREKKESFPLTVTSAQKNPTAFYLCASSIGGEMETQYFGPGTRLLVL.